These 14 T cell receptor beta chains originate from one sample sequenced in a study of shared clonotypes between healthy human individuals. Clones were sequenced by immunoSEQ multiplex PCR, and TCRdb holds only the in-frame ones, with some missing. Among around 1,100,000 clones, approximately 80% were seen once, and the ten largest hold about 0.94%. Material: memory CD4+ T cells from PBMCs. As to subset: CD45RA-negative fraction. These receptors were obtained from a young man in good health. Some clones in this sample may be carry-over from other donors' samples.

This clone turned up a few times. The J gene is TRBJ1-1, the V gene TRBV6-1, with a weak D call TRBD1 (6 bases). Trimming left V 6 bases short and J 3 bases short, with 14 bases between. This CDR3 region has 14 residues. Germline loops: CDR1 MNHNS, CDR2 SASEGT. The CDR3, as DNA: TGTGCCAGCAGCTGGGGGGGGCGAGACACTGAAGCTTTCTTT. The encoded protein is CASSWGGRDTEAFF.

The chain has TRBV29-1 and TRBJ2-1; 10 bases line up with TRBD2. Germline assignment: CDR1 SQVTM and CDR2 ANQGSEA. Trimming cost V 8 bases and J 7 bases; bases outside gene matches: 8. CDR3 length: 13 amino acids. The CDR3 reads CSSKREGLNEQFF. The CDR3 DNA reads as TGCAGCTCAAAGCGGGAGGGCCTTAATGAGCAGTTCTTC.

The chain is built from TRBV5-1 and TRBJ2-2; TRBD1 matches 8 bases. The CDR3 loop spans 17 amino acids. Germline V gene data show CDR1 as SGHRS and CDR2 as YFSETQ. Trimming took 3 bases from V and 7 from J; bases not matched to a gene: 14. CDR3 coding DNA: TGCGCCAGCAGCTCGGGACCCCGGGACAGGACCCTCGGGGAGCTGTTTTTT. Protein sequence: CASSSGPRDRTLGELFF.

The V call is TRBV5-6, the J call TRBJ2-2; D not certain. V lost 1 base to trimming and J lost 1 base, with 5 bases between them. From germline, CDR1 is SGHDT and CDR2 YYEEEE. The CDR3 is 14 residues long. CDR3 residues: CASSLLENTGELFF. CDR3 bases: TGTGCCAGCAGCTTGCTCGAGAACACCGGGGAGCTGTTTTTT.

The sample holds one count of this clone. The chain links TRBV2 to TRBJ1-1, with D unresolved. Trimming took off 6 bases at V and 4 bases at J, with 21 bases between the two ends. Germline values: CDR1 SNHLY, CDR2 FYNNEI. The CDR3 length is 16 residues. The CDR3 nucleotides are TGTGCCAGCAGCCGAACTCCGATAGAAAGTGGCACTGAAGCTTTCTTT. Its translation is CASSRTPIESGTEAFF.

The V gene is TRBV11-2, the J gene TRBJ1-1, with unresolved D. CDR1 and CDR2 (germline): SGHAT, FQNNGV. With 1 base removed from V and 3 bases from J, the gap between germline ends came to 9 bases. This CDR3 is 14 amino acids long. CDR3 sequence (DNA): TGTGCCAGCAGCTTAGCCGCCGCGTACACTGAAGCTTTCTTT. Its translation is CASSLAAAYTEAFF.

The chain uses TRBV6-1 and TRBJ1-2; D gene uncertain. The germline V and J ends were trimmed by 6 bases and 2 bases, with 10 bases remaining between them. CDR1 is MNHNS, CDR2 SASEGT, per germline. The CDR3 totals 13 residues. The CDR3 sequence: CASRELANYGYTF. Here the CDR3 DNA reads TGTGCCAGCAGGGAACTCGCGAACTATGGCTACACCTTC.

CDR3 sequence reads: CASSLGAGKGPYEQYF. In DNA, the CDR3 is TGTGCCAGCAGCTTAGGGGCCGGGAAGGGGCCCTACGAGCAGTACTTC. This chain connects TRBV7-2 to TRBJ2-7; D tentatively fits TRBD1 or TRBD2 (5 bases each). V was clipped by 1 base and J by 2 bases, with 15 bases between them. Germline CDR1 is SGHTA and CDR2 is FQGNSA. The CDR3 runs to 16 residues.

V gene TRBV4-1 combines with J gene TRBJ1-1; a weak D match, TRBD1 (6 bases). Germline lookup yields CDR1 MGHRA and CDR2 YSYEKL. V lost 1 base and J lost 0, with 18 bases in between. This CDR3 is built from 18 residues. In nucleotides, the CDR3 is TGCGCCAGCAGCCAAGCAGGTCGCAGGGGTTTAGTGAACACTGAAGCTTTCTTT. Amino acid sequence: CASSQAGRRGLVNTEAFF.

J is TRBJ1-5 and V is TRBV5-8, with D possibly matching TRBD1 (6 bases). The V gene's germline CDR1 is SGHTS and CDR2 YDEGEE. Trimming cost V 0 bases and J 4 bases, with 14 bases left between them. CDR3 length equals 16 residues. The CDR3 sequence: CASSLATTGINQPQHF. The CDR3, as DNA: TGTGCCAGCAGCTTGGCCACAACAGGGATTAATCAGCCCCAGCATTTT.

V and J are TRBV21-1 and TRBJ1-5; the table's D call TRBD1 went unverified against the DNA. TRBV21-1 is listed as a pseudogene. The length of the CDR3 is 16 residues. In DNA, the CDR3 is TGTGCCAGCAGCAAATTGTACAGGCATAGCAATCAGCCCCAGCATTTT. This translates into CASSKLYRHSNQPQHF.

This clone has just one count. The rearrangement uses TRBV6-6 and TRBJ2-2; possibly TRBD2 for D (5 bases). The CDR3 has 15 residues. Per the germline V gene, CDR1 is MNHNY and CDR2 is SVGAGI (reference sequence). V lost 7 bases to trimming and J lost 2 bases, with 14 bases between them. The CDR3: CASNTIGLNTGELFF. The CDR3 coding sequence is TGTGCCAGCAACACGATCGGACTCAACACCGGGGAGCTGTTTTTT.

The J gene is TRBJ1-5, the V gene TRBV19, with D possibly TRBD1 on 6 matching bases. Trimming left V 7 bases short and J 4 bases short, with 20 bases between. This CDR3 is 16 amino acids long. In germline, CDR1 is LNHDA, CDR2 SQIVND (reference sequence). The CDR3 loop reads CASTVWGAGENQPQHF. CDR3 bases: TGTGCCAGTACCGTTTGGGGGGCAGGCGAAAATCAGCCCCAGCATTTT.

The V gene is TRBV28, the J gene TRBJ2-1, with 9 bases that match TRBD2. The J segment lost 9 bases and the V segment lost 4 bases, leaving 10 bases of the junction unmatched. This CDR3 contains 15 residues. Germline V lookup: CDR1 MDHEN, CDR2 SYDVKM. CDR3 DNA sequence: TGTGCCAGCAGTTCGGCTGGCGGGAGGGCCGGTGAGCAGTTCTTC. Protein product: CASSSAGGRAGEQFF.